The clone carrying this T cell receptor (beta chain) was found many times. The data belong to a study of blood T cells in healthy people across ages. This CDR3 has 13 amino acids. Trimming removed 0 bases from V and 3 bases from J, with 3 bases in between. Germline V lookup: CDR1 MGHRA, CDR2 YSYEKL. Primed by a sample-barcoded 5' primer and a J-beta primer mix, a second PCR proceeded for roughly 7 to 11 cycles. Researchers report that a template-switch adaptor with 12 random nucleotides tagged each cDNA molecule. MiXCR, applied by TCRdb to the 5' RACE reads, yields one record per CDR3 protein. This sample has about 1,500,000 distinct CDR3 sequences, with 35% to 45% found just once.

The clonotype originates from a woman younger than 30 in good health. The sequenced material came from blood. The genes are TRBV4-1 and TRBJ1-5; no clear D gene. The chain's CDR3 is CASSQDTNQPQHF. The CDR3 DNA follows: TGCGCCAGCAGCCAAGATACCAATCAGCCCCAGCATTTT.